The next 25 T cell receptor beta chains were all read from a single sample in a study of human T cells and chemical hapten exposure (dated by TCRdb to about 2021). The library was obtained by RACE. TCRdb names NextSeq 500 as the instrument used. Through fastp at Q25 and MiXCR, TCRdb rebuilt clones from the public reads, retaining in-frame beta chains. Rows with one shared CDR3 protein collapse into an entry with the most common genes and DNA. The sample profile shows under 200,000 distinct CDR3 sequences; 14% of them were found once. Together, the top ten hold 1.7% of the sample. The sample's time point label, in plain terms: patch test 1, 2 weeks after DPC sensitization. The treatment or condition label, as the study defines it: therapeutic diphenylcyclopropenone sensitization with weekly scalp DPC. This specimen was whole blood, taken in connection with sensitization to the hapten diphenylcyclopropenone (DPC). These receptor sequences come from a woman younger than 45 with alopecia areata. Some clones in this sample may be carry-over from other donors' samples.

Note on this clonotype: One end of the junction is discordant with germline, which a read error may explain. The J gene is TRBJ2-3, the V gene TRBV20-1; 9 bases line up with TRBD2. In germline, CDR1 is DFQATT, CDR2 SNEGSKA (reference sequence). The CDR3 loop spans 15 amino acids. CDR3 protein: CRARDAGGPADTQYF. In nucleotides, the CDR3 is TGCAGAGCTAGAGATGCGGGGGGGCCGGCAGATACGCAGTATTTT.

This clonotype was counted at least ten times. The chain links TRBV18 to TRBJ1-1; 12 nucleotides align to TRBD1. CDR1 KGHSH and CDR2 LQKENI come from the germline V gene. The CDR3 runs to 20 residues. V was pared by 4 bases and J by 1 base, with 16 bases of the junction left unmatched. The CDR3 nucleotides are TGTGCCAGCTCACTAAGACCTGGGGGACAGGGGGCTGAATGGAACACTGAAGCTTTCTTT. It yields the protein CASSLRPGGQGAEWNTEAFF.

This clonotype showed up many times. The CDR3 reads CASSPNTGRGEAFF. DNA of the CDR3: TGCGCCAGCAGCCCTAACACAGGAAGGGGTGAAGCTTTCTTT. V usage is TRBV5-1 and J usage is TRBJ1-1, with D perhaps matching TRBD1 (5 bases). Trimming took 4 bases from V and 7 from J, leaving 17 bases between them. The CDR3 loop spans 14 amino acids. Per germline, CDR1 SGHRS and CDR2 YFSETQ.

The chain uses TRBV19 and TRBJ2-7; D is undetermined. Deletions cut 4 bases from V and 2 bases from J, with 9 bases between. The CDR3 spans 13 residues. Germline CDR1 reads LNHDA; CDR2 reads SQIVND (reference sequence). Written as DNA, the CDR3 is TGTGCCAGTAGTACGGCAGTAGCCTACGAGCAGTACTTC. Protein: CASSTAVAYEQYF.

The table lists this clonotype with a few counts. The chain links TRBV12-3 or TRBV12-4 to TRBJ2-7; 13 nucleotides match TRBD2. This CDR3 spans 15 amino acids. Unmatched junction bases numbered 9, after V lost 6 bases and J lost 7 bases. Written as DNA, the CDR3 is TGTGCCAGCAGCCCCGGGACTAGCGGGACCGAGGAGCAGTACTTC. It yields the protein CASSPGTSGTEEQYF.

The V call is TRBV5-1, the J call TRBJ2-2; 11 nucleotides match TRBD2. V lost 3 bases and J lost 8; bases outside the gene matches: 15. CDR3 length equals 18 residues. Germline values: CDR1 SGHRS, CDR2 YFSETQ. The CDR3 bases are TGCGCCAGCAGCTCGACCGTCCTAGCGGGAGGCTCGTCAGGGGAGCTGTTTTTT. This gives the protein CASSSTVLAGGSSGELFF.

The rearrangement uses TRBV5-1 and TRBJ1-1; 9 bases match TRBD1. J was trimmed by 6 bases and V by 0 bases; bases with no gene match: 3. Germline CDR1 SGHRS, CDR2 YFSETQ. CDR3 length equals 14 residues. CDR3 protein: CASSLGQGDPEAFF. Written as DNA, the CDR3 is TGCGCCAGCAGCTTGGGACAGGGGGACCCTGAAGCTTTCTTT.

A few counts support this clonotype. Here the CDR3 reads CASSSLSGYNEQFF. The CDR3 DNA reads TGTGCCAGCAGTTCCTTGAGCGGGTACAATGAGCAGTTCTTC. The V and J genes are TRBV28 and TRBJ2-1, with D possibly TRBD2 on 6 matching bases. CDR1 is MDHEN, CDR2 SYDVKM, per germline. V lost 4 bases and J 4 bases, leaving 11 bases between the germline ends. The CDR3 spans 14 residues.

This clonotype was counted at least ten times. The genes are TRBV30 and TRBJ1-1; no reliable D call. CDR1 and CDR2 from the germline V gene are GTSNPN and SVGIG (reference sequence). V shed 0 bases and J shed 10 bases, with 12 bases lying between them. The CDR3 length is 12 residues. DNA for the CDR3: TGTGCCTGGAGTGTGAATAGGGAGGGAGCTTTCTTT. The encoded protein is CAWSVNREGAFF.

This clonotype was counted a few times. The chain employs TRBV6-5 and TRBJ2-3; D is possibly TRBD1 (6 bases). The CDR3 extends over 13 amino acids. V gave up 4 bases and J gave up 7 bases, with 12 bases separating them. CDR1 and CDR2 (germline): MNHEY, SVGAGI. Here the CDR3 reads CASSLGTGNTQYF. As DNA, the CDR3 is TGTGCCAGCAGTTTGGGAACAGGGAATACGCAGTATTTT.

The chain employs TRBV28 and TRBJ1-3; 7 bases map to TRBD1. Germline V gives CDR1 MDHEN, CDR2 SYDVKM. The CDR3 loop spans 16 amino acids. V lost 8 bases to trimming and J lost 0 bases; unmatched junction nucleotides: 10. This chain's CDR3 is CASYSTGVNSGNTIYF. The DNA for the CDR3 is TGTGCCAGCTATTCAACAGGGGTAAACTCTGGAAACACCATATATTTT.

The rearrangement links TRBV20-1 to TRBJ2-2; 9 bases agree with TRBD2. J lost 4 bases, V lost 6 bases, and 9 bases had no gene match. This CDR3 is 15 amino acids long. Germline CDR1 DFQATT, CDR2 SNEGSKA (reference sequence). The CDR3 DNA reads as TGCAGTGCCTCACTAGCGGGCCGCAGCACCGGGGAGCTGTTTTTT. This gives the protein CSASLAGRSTGELFF.

Only a few counts were recorded for this clonotype. The chain joins TRBV7-3 to TRBJ2-2; possibly TRBD1 for D (6 bases). The germline V gene has CDR1 SGHTA and CDR2 FQGTGA. V was trimmed by 6 bases and J by 1 base, leaving 15 bases between them. CDR3 length: 16 residues. CDR3 sequence (DNA): TGTGCCAGCAGTATGACCGGGACACTGAACACCGGGGAGCTGTTTTTT. It is translated as CASSMTGTLNTGELFF.

The V call is TRBV6-5, the J call TRBJ1-5, with a tentative D call TRBD1 (6 bases). V lost 5 bases, J lost 2 bases, and 13 bases lay in between. The CDR3 totals 15 residues. Germline CDR1 is MNHEY and CDR2 is SVGAGI. The CDR3 nucleotides read TGTGCCAGCAGTCAACAGGGTTCGCGCAATCAGCCCCAGCATTTT. Translating gives CASSQQGSRNQPQHF.

This chain connects TRBV28 to TRBJ1-5; D not certain. Germline lookup yields CDR1 MDHEN and CDR2 SYDVKM. Trimming stripped 6 bases from V and 9 bases from J, with 15 bases between. CDR3 size: 13 residues. This chain's CDR3 is CASSPMGPRPQHF. The CDR3 DNA reads TGTGCCAGCAGCCCTATGGGCCCTCGGCCCCAGCATTTT.

V usage is TRBV27 and J usage is TRBJ1-1, with D tentatively TRBD1 (6 bases). V dropped 2 bases and J dropped 6 bases, with 16 bases sitting between them. Germline lookup yields CDR1 MNHEY and CDR2 SMNVEV (reference sequence). The CDR3 contains 15 residues. For the CDR3, the DNA is TGTGCCAGCAGTTTAATGAGGGGGAGGGGACCTGAAGCTTTCTTT. Amino acid sequence: CASSLMRGRGPEAFF.

This clonotype was found a few times. Written as DNA, the CDR3 is TGCGCCAGCAGTTCCCGGACTAGCGGGAGACCCTACGAGCAGTACTTC. As protein: CASSSRTSGRPYEQYF. The gene calls are TRBV5-1 and TRBJ2-7; 13 bases agree with TRBD2. Germline V lookup: CDR1 SGHRS, CDR2 YFSETQ. V was pared by 5 bases and J by 2 bases, with 7 bases of the junction left unmatched. The CDR3 covers 16 residues.

This clonotype was seen at least ten times. The chain has TRBV9 and TRBJ2-7, with 12 bases fitting TRBD2. V shed 3 bases and J 3 bases; nucleotides not matched to a gene: 4. CDR3 size: 15 residues. Germline V gene sequence: CDR1 SGDLS, CDR2 YYNGEE. In nucleotides, the CDR3 is TGTGCCAGCAGCGCGACTAGCGGGAGTATCTACGAGCAGTACTTC. This codes for CASSATSGSIYEQYF.

Turning to this clonotype: A much more abundant neighbour one base away suggests this may be a read error. The chain links TRBV27 to TRBJ2-7, with D perhaps being TRBD1 or TRBD2 (5 bases each). V lost 3 bases, J lost 6 bases, and 9 bases lay in between. Germline CDR1 reads MNHEY; CDR2 reads SMNVEV (reference sequence). This CDR3 comprises 12 residues. The CDR3, as DNA: TGTGCCAGCAGTTTCACTGGGGGCGAGCAGTACTTC. Its protein is CASSFTGGEQYF.

This clonotype was found a few times. The rearrangement joins TRBV12-3 or TRBV12-4 to TRBJ1-5; TRBD1 matches at 7 bases. Germline trimming cut 6 bases from V and 2 bases from J; bases unmatched to any gene: 4. The CDR3 contains 14 residues. The CDR3 region is CASRAGTGNQPQHF. Here the CDR3 DNA reads TGTGCCAGCAGAGCCGGGACAGGCAATCAGCCCCAGCATTTT.

Many counts were recorded for this clonotype. The chain employs TRBV20-1 and TRBJ1-6, with 9 nucleotides matching TRBD1. V trimming: 0 bases; J trimming: 10 bases; junction bases outside the gene matches: 10. The germline V gene encodes CDR1 DFQATT and CDR2 SNEGSKA (reference sequence). The CDR3 spans 16 residues. The CDR3 reads CSARDPRTGEYSPLHF. The CDR3 DNA reads TGCAGTGCTAGAGACCCTAGGACAGGGGAGTACTCACCCCTCCACTTT.

This sequence joins TRBV18 and TRBJ1-1; D might be TRBD1 (5 bases). With 3 bases removed from V and 5 bases from J, the gap between germline ends came to 10 bases. Germline V gives CDR1 KGHSH, CDR2 LQKENI. This CDR3 region has 13 residues. The CDR3: CASSPDMQTEAFF. The CDR3, as DNA: TGTGCCAGCTCACCGGACATGCAAACTGAAGCTTTCTTT.

This clonotype occurred a few times. This chain links TRBV6-1 with TRBJ1-2; D may be TRBD1 (5 bases). The CDR3 consists of 13 residues. CDR1 is MNHNS, CDR2 SASEGT, per germline. V was trimmed by 6 bases and J by 3 bases, leaving 11 bases between them. CDR3 protein: CASRPGFDYGYTF. The CDR3 coding sequence is TGTGCCAGCAGGCCAGGGTTTGACTATGGCTACACCTTC.

This clonotype has more than one count but fewer than ten. This rearrangement joins TRBV6-2 or TRBV6-3 to TRBJ1-5; TRBD1 matches 8 bases. J gave up 6 bases and V 6 bases, and 7 bases lay outside the gene matches. The CDR3 is 14 residues long. CDR1 is MNHEY, CDR2 SVGEGT, per germline. CDR3 sequence reads: CASSHGQGGQPQHF. The DNA of the CDR3 is TGTGCCAGCAGCCACGGACAGGGTGGTCAGCCCCAGCATTTT.

This clonotype appeared a few times. The chain uses TRBV6-2 or TRBV6-3 and TRBJ1-1; 12 positions agree with TRBD1. With V trimmed by 4 bases and J by 3 bases, 6 bases remained unmatched. The CDR3 extends over 16 amino acids. CDR1 is MNHEY and CDR2 is SVGEGT in the germline V gene. Here the CDR3 reads CASSSSGQGAYTEAFF. The CDR3 coding sequence is TGTGCCAGCAGTTCGTCGGGACAGGGGGCGTACACTGAAGCTTTCTTT.